The 26 T cell receptor beta chains reported below all come from one sample, sequenced in a study of blood T cell repertoires in COVID-19 (dated by TCRdb to 2019 to 2021). Receptor libraries were prepared by the immunoSEQ multiplex PCR assay. TCRdb retrieved this table from immuneACCESS and kept in-frame rearrangements only. Not all clones are present; in checked studies, unresolved V genes account for under half, and no reason is known for the remainder. This sample holds a few hundred thousand clones; about 88% were observed only once. The top ten constitute 5.5% to 7.5% of the sample. Sample: peripheral blood. Receptors originate from a woman in her 70s with active or convalescent COVID-19.

As DNA, the CDR3 is TGTGCCAGCAACTTGGGGCGCTCACCCCTCCACTTT. It yields the protein CASNLGRSPLHF. This chain connects TRBV25-1 to TRBJ1-6; TRBD1 might be the D (5 bases). This CDR3 region has 12 residues. Per the germline V gene, CDR1 is MGHDK and CDR2 is SYGVNS. V was trimmed by 7 bases and J by 10 bases, leaving 11 bases between them.

The CDR3 here is CASSTKQGSYEQYF. The DNA of the CDR3 is TGTGCCAGTAGTACTAAGCAGGGTTCCTACGAGCAGTACTTC. V is TRBV19 and J is TRBJ2-7, with a weak D call TRBD1 (5 bases). Germline CDR1 reads LNHDA; CDR2 reads SQIVND (reference sequence). Trimming removed 4 bases from V and 1 base from J, with 11 bases in between. The CDR3 is 14 residues long.

As concerns this clone: This CDR3 is also generated by other DNA sequences in the sample. The V and J genes are TRBV4-3 and TRBJ1-2, with 7 bases that match TRBD1. CDR1 and CDR2 (germline): LGHNA, YSLEER. The CDR3 is made up of 16 amino acids. V trimming: 0 bases; J trimming: 5 bases; junction bases outside the gene matches: 9. Written as DNA, the CDR3 is TGCGCCAGCAGCCAAGATCGGCAGGGGGGTTTGTATGGCTACACCTTC. Protein product: CASSQDRQGGLYGYTF.

The chain employs TRBV24-1 and TRBJ1-1; weak D call: TRBD1 (5 bases). This CDR3 is built from 15 residues. The V gene lost 5 bases and the J gene lost 4 bases, with 16 bases spanning the gap. CDR1 is KGHDR, CDR2 SFDVKD, per germline. CDR3 protein: CATSAGHFSLTEAFF. CDR3 bases: TGTGCCACCAGTGCAGGGCACTTTTCCCTCACTGAAGCTTTCTTT.

The chain couples TRBV27 to TRBJ1-2, with TRBD1 matching 12 bases. The CDR3 covers 14 residues. Germline CDR1 and CDR2: MNHEY and SMNVEV (reference sequence). J lost 7 bases, V lost 6 bases, and 6 bases had no gene match. The CDR3 DNA reads TGTGCCAGCAGCTCCGGGACAGGGGGCTTTGGCTACACCTTC. This encodes CASSSGTGGFGYTF.

V gene TRBV6-2 or TRBV6-3 combines with J gene TRBJ1-2; 7 bases fit TRBD1. Germline V gives CDR1 MNHEY, CDR2 SVGEGT. This CDR3 comprises 15 residues. V trimming: 2 bases; J trimming: 5 bases; junction bases outside the gene matches: 8. Written as DNA, the CDR3 is TGTGCCAGCAGTTACCCGGGACAGCCAAATTATGGCTACACCTTC. Translated: CASSYPGQPNYGYTF.

This clone occurred once. Germline and junction disagree at one end, which may indicate a read error. The rearrangement uses TRBV10-3 and TRBJ2-3; TRBD1 agrees at 10 bases. The CDR3 sequence is 15 residues long. Germline V gene lookup returns CDR1 ENHRY and CDR2 SYGVKD. CDR3 DNA sequence: TGTGCCGTCAGTCCCGGGACAGGGGTTAGAGATACGCAGTATTTT. Translated: CAVSPGTGVRDTQYF.

The rearrangement uses TRBV24-1 and TRBJ1-5; 8 bases map to TRBD1. V dropped 2 bases and J dropped 3; count of bases not matched to a gene: 5. The germline V gene has CDR1 KGHDR and CDR2 SFDVKD. The length of the CDR3 is 16 residues. The CDR3 here is CATSDSTQGANQPQHF. The CDR3 region has the DNA TGTGCCACCAGTGATTCAACCCAGGGGGCCAATCAGCCCCAGCATTTT.

This clone has just one count. The genes are TRBV9 and TRBJ1-2; D call uncertain. CDR1 is SGDLS and CDR2 is YYNGEE in the germline V gene. Between the trimmed V and J ends, which lost 4 bases and 11 bases, there was a span of 15 bases. This CDR3 spans 12 amino acids. The CDR3: CASSPRSRMYTF. CDR3 bases: TGTGCCAGCAGCCCGAGGTCTCGCATGTACACCTTC.

The chain combines TRBV6-4 with TRBJ2-1, with D possibly matching TRBD2 (5 bases). The V gene lost 3 bases and the J gene lost 2 bases, with 14 bases spanning the gap. The CDR3 loop spans 16 amino acids. Per germline, CDR1 MRHNA and CDR2 SNTAGT. The CDR3 is CASSEEKGVPYNEQFF. In DNA, the CDR3 is TGTGCCAGCAGTGAGGAAAAGGGAGTCCCCTACAATGAGCAGTTCTTC.

The V gene is TRBV5-1, the J gene TRBJ2-5; D is perhaps TRBD2 (6 bases). The ends were cut back, 4 bases at V and 4 bases at J, with 11 bases in the middle. The CDR3 length is 13 residues. Germline loops: CDR1 SGHRS, CDR2 YFSETQ. The CDR3 DNA is TGCGCCAGCAGCAACTCAGCGGGAGAGACCCAGTACTTC. Translated: CASSNSAGETQYF. Full variable domain (rest looked up from reference TRBV5-1 and TRBJ2-5): KAGVTQTPRYLIKTRGQQVTLSCSPISGHRSVSWYQQTPGQGLQFLFEYFSETQRNKGNFPGRFSGRQFSNSRSEMNVSTLELGDSALYLCASSNSAGETQYFGPGTRLLVL.

J is TRBJ1-2 and V is TRBV5-6, with D unclear. The V and J ends lost 4 bases and 6 bases respectively, with 13 bases between them. The germline gives CDR1 SGHDT, CDR2 YYEEEE. The CDR3 totals 13 residues. CDR3 in DNA: TGTGCCAGCAGCCTGCTGGGCACCAATGGCTACACCTTC. It is translated as CASSLLGTNGYTF.

Here the CDR3 reads CASSPGNSYNSPLHF. In DNA, the CDR3 is TGTGCCAGCTCACCCGGGAATTCCTATAATTCACCCCTCCACTTT. The gene calls are TRBV18 and TRBJ1-6; D gene unclear. V dropped 3 bases and J dropped 1 base, with 7 bases sitting between them. Germline-derived CDR1 and CDR2 are KGHSH and LQKENI. The CDR3 spans 15 residues.

The sample holds a few counts of this clone. Other DNA variants within this sample encode the same CDR3. The chain couples TRBV10-3 to TRBJ2-3, with D tentatively TRBD1 (6 bases). Trimming left V 0 bases short and J 6 bases short, with 16 bases between. The CDR3 is made up of 16 amino acids. Per the germline V gene, CDR1 is ENHRY and CDR2 is SYGVKD. In DNA form, the CDR3 reads TGTGCCATCAGTGAGTCGACAGGCAGGGCCGGGGATACGCAGTATTTT. This codes for CAISESTGRAGDTQYF.

The chain uses TRBV6-2 or TRBV6-3 and TRBJ2-1; D perhaps matches TRBD2 (5 bases). The CDR3 extends over 14 amino acids. The germline V gene has CDR1 MNHEY and CDR2 SVGEGT. The V and J ends lost 5 bases and 0 bases respectively, with 8 bases between them. CDR3 DNA: TGTGCCAGCAGTCCCGCGGGCTCCTACAATGAGCAGTTCTTC. Translated, it gives CASSPAGSYNEQFF.

The genes are TRBV5-6 and TRBJ1-2; D ambiguous. The CDR3 extends over 15 amino acids. Germline V CDR1 and CDR2: SGHDT, YYEEEE. The V gene lost 6 bases and the J gene lost 0 bases, with 15 bases spanning the gap. Here the CDR3 reads CASNIAGIANYGYTF. The CDR3, as DNA: TGTGCCAGCAATATAGCGGGTATCGCTAACTATGGCTACACCTTC.

This clone is a singleton in its sample. V usage is TRBV5-1 and J usage is TRBJ1-3; D is uncertain. Germline V gene data show CDR1 as SGHRS and CDR2 as YFSETQ. Deletions cut 6 bases from V and 1 base from J, with 8 bases between. This CDR3 comprises 13 residues. For the CDR3, the DNA is TGCGCCAGCACCCGGGAGTCTGGAAACACCATATATTTT. It encodes CASTRESGNTIYF.

The chain uses TRBV10-3 and TRBJ1-2; D might be TRBD1 (5 bases). This CDR3 is built from 14 residues. Germline CDR1 is ENHRY and CDR2 is SYGVKD. Trimming took 6 bases from V and 5 from J, leaving 16 bases between them. The CDR3 protein is CAIRPHGGTYGYTF. CDR3 DNA: TGTGCCATCAGGCCCCACGGGGGTACGTATGGCTACACCTTC.

J is TRBJ1-1 and V is TRBV19; TRBD1 might be the D (5 bases). The CDR3 is 12 amino acids. V shed 3 bases and J shed 11 bases, with 13 bases lying between them. Looked up from germline, CDR1 is LNHDA and CDR2 is SQIVND (reference sequence). CDR3 bases: TGTGCCAGTAGTATTCGGGGGGGAACGGCTTTCTTT. It translates to CASSIRGGTAFF.

This chain links TRBV11-2 with TRBJ2-1; 7 nucleotides match TRBD1. Germline V gene lookup returns CDR1 SGHAT and CDR2 FQNNGV. This CDR3 has 15 residues. The trim removed 5 bases at V and 4 bases at J, leaving 8 bases unmatched. CDR3: CASSPPRTGYNEQFF. CDR3 sequence (DNA): TGTGCCAGCAGCCCCCCGCGGACAGGTTACAATGAGCAGTTCTTC.

This chain links TRBV6-5 with TRBJ2-1; D is unresolved. V was pared by 5 bases and J by 9 bases, with 20 bases between. The CDR3 has 15 residues. Germline V lookup: CDR1 MNHEY, CDR2 SVGAGI. This chain's CDR3 is CASSPLKYLGSEQFF. CDR3 bases: TGTGCCAGCAGTCCACTAAAGTACCTCGGTAGTGAGCAGTTCTTC.

For this clone: Other DNA sequences from this sample encode an identical CDR3 as well. The chain employs TRBV3-1 (or the pseudogene TRBV3-2) and TRBJ1-1; D uncertain. Trimming removed 0 bases at V and 10 bases at J, with 18 bases between. Germline assignment: CDR1 LGHDT and CDR2 YNNKEL (reference sequence). The CDR3 consists of 15 residues. The CDR3 bases are TGTGCCAGCAGCCAAGAAGACTTAGGTCCGCGGGGAGCTTTCTTT. It specifies CASSQEDLGPRGAFF.

The CDR3: CATSRGQTIRPNYGYTF. The CDR3 DNA reads as TGTGCCACCAGCAGGGGCCAGACGATTCGTCCTAACTATGGCTACACCTTC. The V and J genes are TRBV15 and TRBJ1-2, with D uncertain. V gave up 3 bases and J gave up 0 bases, with 17 bases separating them. Germline V CDR1 and CDR2: LNHNV, YYDKDF (reference sequence). The CDR3 is 17 residues long.

This chain connects TRBV11-2 to TRBJ1-5; tentative D call: TRBD1 (5 bases). From germline, CDR1 is SGHAT and CDR2 FQNNGV. This CDR3 has 14 amino acids. Deletions cut 2 bases from V and 6 bases from J, with 11 bases between. The CDR3 DNA reads TGTGCCAGCAGCTTAACGGGGGGAATTCAGCCCCAGCATTTT. This translates into CASSLTGGIQPQHF.

The V gene is TRBV5-1, the J gene TRBJ1-6, with 8 bases that match TRBD1. This CDR3 has 16 amino acids. The J segment lost 7 bases and the V segment lost 4 bases, leaving 10 bases of the junction unmatched. Germline lookup yields CDR1 SGHRS and CDR2 YFSETQ. This chain's CDR3 is CASSPPQGAGNSPLHF. CDR3 bases: TGCGCCAGCAGCCCCCCCCAGGGGGCCGGGAATTCACCCCTCCACTTT.

The chain recombines TRBV20-1 with TRBJ1-6; perhaps TRBD1 as D (5 bases). This CDR3 has 15 residues. CDR1 is DFQATT and CDR2 is SNEGSKA in the germline V gene (reference sequence). Deletions cut 3 bases from V and 5 bases from J, with 14 bases between. CDR3: CSASAPGRDNSPLHF. The CDR3 DNA sequence: TGCAGTGCTAGTGCCCCGGGCAGGGATAATTCACCCCTCCACTTT.